This T cell receptor (beta chain) came from a study of identical twins. Study-level points and caveats: Part of the zero-insertion signal could reflect confounding by invariant MAIT and iNKT cells.

TCRdb independently ran MiXCR on the 5' RACE reads; one entry per CDR3 protein. The sample lists more than 1.5 million distinct CDR3 sequences; about 32% were seen once. This clonotype came up a few times. The antigen is not known. Germline assignment: CDR1 DFQATT and CDR2 SNEGSKA (reference sequence). This CDR3 has 16 residues. Trimming took 6 bases from V and 1 from J; bases not matched to a gene: 8. The sample consisted of cord blood. This TCR derives from a newborn girl in good health. The rearrangement uses TRBV20-1 and TRBJ2-3; 12 nucleotides match TRBD2. The DNA of the CDR3 is TGCAGTGCGCGGCGGCGGACTAGCGGGGGCACAGATACGCAGTATTTT. Its translation is CSARRRTSGGTDTQYF.